Presented here are 8 T cell receptor beta chains from one specimen sequenced in a study of OX40 agonist ivuxolimab in advanced cancers. Some clones are missing from TCRdb's copy, which holds only in-frame ones; the method was immunoSEQ multiplex PCR. The sample has roughly 26,000 clones, about 87% seen once. Sequencing used CD4+ or CD8+ T cells sorted from blood, obtained in a trial of the OX40 agonist ivuxolimab. Receptors were obtained from an adult with an advanced solid tumor such as melanoma, head and neck, liver or kidney cancer.

The V gene is TRBV19, the J gene TRBJ1-5; D call uncertain. The V gene's germline CDR1 is LNHDA and CDR2 SQIVND (reference sequence). The CDR3 contains 13 residues. The V end was cut by 4 bases, the J end by 0 bases, with 4 bases between. The CDR3, as DNA: TGTGCCAGTAGTAAATATAGCAATCAGCCCCAGCATTTT. It translates to CASSKYSNQPQHF.

The chain combines TRBV7-9 with TRBJ2-1; tentative D call: TRBD1 (6 bases). The V gene's germline CDR1 is SEHNR and CDR2 FQNEAQ (reference sequence). With 4 bases removed from V and 8 bases from J, the gap between germline ends came to 18 bases. CDR3 size: 15 residues. In DNA form, the CDR3 reads TGTGCCAGCAGCTCCTCCCTAGACAGGTACGATGAGCAGTTCTTC. It yields the protein CASSSSLDRYDEQFF.

The rearrangement links TRBV6-1 to TRBJ1-2; D gene ambiguous. Germline V gene lookup returns CDR1 MNHNS and CDR2 SASEGT. The CDR3 is made up of 12 amino acids. V lost 7 bases and J lost 6, with 12 bases in between. The CDR3 sequence is CASTRPGNGYTF. The CDR3 nucleotides read TGTGCCAGCACCCGTCCGGGGAATGGCTACACCTTC.

J is TRBJ1-2 and V is TRBV19; D may be TRBD1 (5 bases). Germline values: CDR1 LNHDA, CDR2 SQIVND (reference sequence). This CDR3 spans 12 amino acids. V was pared by 4 bases and J by 5 bases, with 8 bases between. CDR3 sequence (DNA): TGTGCCAGTAGTACCACAGGATATGGCTACACCTTC. Protein product: CASSTTGYGYTF.

The chain couples TRBV6-5 to TRBJ2-7; tentative D call: TRBD2 (5 bases). Germline V gene lookup returns CDR1 MNHEY and CDR2 SVGAGI. Deletions cut 2 bases from V and 6 bases from J, with 17 bases between. The CDR3 is 15 residues long. This CDR3 reads CASSYHRGRGIEQYF. In nucleotides, the CDR3 is TGTGCCAGCAGTTACCACCGTGGACGGGGAATCGAGCAGTACTTC.

The chain has TRBV4-2 and TRBJ2-5; the D is unclear. The V and J ends lost 0 bases and 0 bases respectively, with 8 bases between them. The CDR3 has 15 amino acids. CDR1 is LGHNA, CDR2 YNFKEQ, per germline. The CDR3 DNA reads as TGTGCCAGCAGCCAAGAAGTACAGAACCAAGAGACCCAGTACTTC. Its translation: CASSQEVQNQETQYF.

CDR3 nucleotides: TGTGCCAGCGTAAAGAGACAGGCACTTAACGAAAAACTGTTTTTT. Residues: CASVKRQALNEKLFF. The rearrangement uses TRBV28 and TRBJ1-4; D is possibly TRBD1 (6 bases). V was clipped by 8 bases and J by 8 bases, with 21 bases between them. The CDR3 has 15 amino acids. CDR1 and CDR2 from the germline V gene are MDHEN and SYDVKM.

The V and J genes are TRBV27 and TRBJ2-1; D perhaps matches TRBD2 (6 bases). This CDR3 contains 19 residues. Trimming pared 2 bases from V and 4 bases from J, leaving 24 bases between. CDR1 and CDR2 from the germline V gene are MNHEY and SMNVEV (reference sequence). CDR3: CASSLNPRLGASRYNEQFF. The CDR3, as DNA: TGTGCCAGCAGTTTAAATCCGAGACTAGGGGCGTCGCGTTACAATGAGCAGTTCTTC.